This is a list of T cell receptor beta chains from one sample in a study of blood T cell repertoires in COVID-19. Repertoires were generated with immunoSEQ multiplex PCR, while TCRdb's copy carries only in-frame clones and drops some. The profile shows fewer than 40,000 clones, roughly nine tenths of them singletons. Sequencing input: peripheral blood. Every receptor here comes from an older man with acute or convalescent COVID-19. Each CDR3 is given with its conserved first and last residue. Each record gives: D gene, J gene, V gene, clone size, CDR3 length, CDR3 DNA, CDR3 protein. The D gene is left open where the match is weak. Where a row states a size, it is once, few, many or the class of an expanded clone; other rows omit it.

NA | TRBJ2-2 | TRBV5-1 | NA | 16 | TGCGCCAGCAGCCCCAGACAGCCCGCGAACACCGGGGAGCTGTTTTTT | CASSPRQPANTGELFF
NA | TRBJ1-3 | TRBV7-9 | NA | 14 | TGTGCCGGCGAAGGGGCTAGCTCTGGAAACACCATATATTTT | CAGEGASSGNTIYF
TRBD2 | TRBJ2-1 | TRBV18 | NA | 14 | TGTGCCAGCTCACTGGGGAGGGAGTCCAATGAGCAGTTCTTC | CASSLGRESNEQFF
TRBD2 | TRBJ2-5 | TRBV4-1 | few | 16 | TGCGCCAGCAGCCCCCCTGGTGGGGGGGAATTGGAGACCCAGTACTTC | CASSPPGGGELETQYF
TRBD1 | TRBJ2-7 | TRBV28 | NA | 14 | TGTGCCAGCAGTTTATCCACAGGGGTGAGCGAGCAGTACTTC | CASSLSTGVSEQYF
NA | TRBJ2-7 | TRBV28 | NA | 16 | TGTGCCAGCAAGAGCTGGGAGGCAGCCAGCTCCTACGAGCAGTACTTC | CASKSWEAASSYEQYF
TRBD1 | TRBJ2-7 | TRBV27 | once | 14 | TGTGCCAGCAGTCCACGGACAGGTCCCTACGAGCAGTACTTC | CASSPRTGPYEQYF
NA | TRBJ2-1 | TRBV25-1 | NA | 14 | TGTGCCAGCAGTGAATGGTCCAGGGGACATGAGCAGTTCTTC | CASSEWSRGHEQFF
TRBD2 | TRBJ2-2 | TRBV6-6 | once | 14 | TGTGCCAGCAGTTACAGGGACTATACCGGGGAGCTGTTTTTT | CASSYRDYTGELFF
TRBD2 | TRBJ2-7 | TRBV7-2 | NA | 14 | TGTGCCAGCAGCTTAGCTAGCGGGAGCTACGAGCAGTACTTC | CASSLASGSYEQYF
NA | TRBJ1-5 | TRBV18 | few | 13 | TGTGCCAGCTCACCAGGAGAGAATCAGCCCCAGCATTTT | CASSPGENQPQHF
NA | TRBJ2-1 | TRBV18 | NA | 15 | TGTGCCAGCTCACCACGGGAGTCCACCTACAATGAGCAGTTCTTC | CASSPRESTYNEQFF
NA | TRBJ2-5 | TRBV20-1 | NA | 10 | TGCAGTGCCGTCCGGGAGACCCAGTACTTC | CSAVRETQYF
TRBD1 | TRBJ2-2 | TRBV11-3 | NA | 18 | TGTGCCAGCAGCTCATCGACAGGGCGGAGAATGGTCACCGGGGAGCTGTTTTTT | CASSSSTGRRMVTGELFF
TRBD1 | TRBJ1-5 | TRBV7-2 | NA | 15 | TGTGCCAGCAGCCAAGACAGGGGGCATCGTCAGCCCCAGCATTTT | CASSQDRGHRQPQHF
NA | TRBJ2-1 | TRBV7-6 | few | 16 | TGTGCCAGCAGCTCCTTTCGGCAGACAGACTACAATGAGCAGTTCTTC | CASSSFRQTDYNEQFF
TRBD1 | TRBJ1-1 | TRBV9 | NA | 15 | TGTGCCAGCAGCGCGAGCGGGACAGGCGGGACTGAAGCTTTCTTT | CASSASGTGGTEAFF
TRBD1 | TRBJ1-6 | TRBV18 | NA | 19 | TGTGCCAGCTCACCCCGAGGGGACAGGTCTCCTGGGGGCAATTCACCCCTCCACTTT | CASSPRGDRSPGGNSPLHF
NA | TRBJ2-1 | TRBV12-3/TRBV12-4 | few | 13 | TGTGCCAGCAGCGGTAGCTCCTACAATGAGCAGTTCTTC | CASSGSSYNEQFF
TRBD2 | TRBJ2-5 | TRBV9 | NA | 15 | TGTGCCAGCAGCAACACAGCGGGATTGGGAGAGACCCAGTACTTC | CASSNTAGLGETQYF
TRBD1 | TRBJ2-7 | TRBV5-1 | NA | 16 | TGCGCCAGCAGCCCGCGGGGCGGGACAGGGTCATACGAGCAGTACTTC | CASSPRGGTGSYEQYF
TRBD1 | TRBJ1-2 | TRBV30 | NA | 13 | TGTGCCTGGAGCGCACAGGGGGATGGTGGCTACACCTTC | CAWSAQGDGGYTF
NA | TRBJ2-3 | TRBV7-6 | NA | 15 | TGTGCCAGCAGCTTAGGCAGAGGTAGCACAGATACGCAGTATTTT | CASSLGRGSTDTQYF
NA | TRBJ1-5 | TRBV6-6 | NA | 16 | TGTGCCAGCAGTTACCCACCCGGACAGCGCAATCAGCCCCAGCATTTT | CASSYPPGQRNQPQHF
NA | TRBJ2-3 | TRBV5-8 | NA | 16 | TGTGCCAGCAGCTTGGGGCGGTCAAATGCCGCAGATACGCAGTATTTT | CASSLGRSNAADTQYF
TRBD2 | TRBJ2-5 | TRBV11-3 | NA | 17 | TGTGCCAGCAGCTTAGGATTAGCGGGAGGTTTGCAAGAGACCCAGTACTTC | CASSLGLAGGLQETQYF
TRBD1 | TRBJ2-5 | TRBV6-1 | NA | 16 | TGTGCCAGCAGTGAAGCTGGACAGGGGATTTCAGAGACCCAGTACTTC | CASSEAGQGISETQYF
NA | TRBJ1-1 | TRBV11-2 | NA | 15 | TGTGCCAGCAGCTTAGATCCCAGTTCGTGGACTGAAGCTTTCTTT | CASSLDPSSWTEAFF
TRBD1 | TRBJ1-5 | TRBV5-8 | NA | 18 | TGTGCCAGCAGCTCGACCGGGACAGGGGGCAAGCCCGTTCAGCCCCAGCATTTT | CASSSTGTGGKPVQPQHF
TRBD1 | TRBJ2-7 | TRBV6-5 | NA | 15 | TGTGCCAGCAGTTCACAACAGGGGGTTGGATACGAGCAGTACTTC | CASSSQQGVGYEQYF
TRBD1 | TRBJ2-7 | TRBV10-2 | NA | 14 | TGCGCCAGCAGGGCGGGACAGGGGGGCTACGAGCAGTACTTC | CASRAGQGGYEQYF
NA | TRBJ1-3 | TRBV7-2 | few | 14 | TGTGCCAGCAGCTGGGGGGGGCCTGGAAACACCATATATTTT | CASSWGGPGNTIYF
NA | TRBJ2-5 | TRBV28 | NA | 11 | TGTGCCAGCAGTTTATGGCGGACCCAGTACTTC | CASSLWRTQYF
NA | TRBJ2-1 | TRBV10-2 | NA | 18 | TGCGCCAGCAGTGAACCCTTCGCGGACAGCAGCTCCTACAATGAGCAGTTCTTC | CASSEPFADSSSYNEQFF
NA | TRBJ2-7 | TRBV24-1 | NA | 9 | TGTGCCCCTTTCCACGAGCAGTACTTC | CAPFHEQYF
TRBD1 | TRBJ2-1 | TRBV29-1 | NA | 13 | TGCAGCGTGCGAGGGGGCGTAGGGAGTGAGCAGTTCTTC | CSVRGGVGSEQFF
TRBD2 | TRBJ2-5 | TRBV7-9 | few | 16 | TGTGCCAGCAGCCCTCGGACTAGCGGGTATCAAGAGACCCAGTACTTC | CASSPRTSGYQETQYF
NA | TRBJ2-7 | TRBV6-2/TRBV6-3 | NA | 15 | TGTGCCAGCAGCGCGGGGCCGATCTTCTCCTACGAGCAGTACTTC | CASSAGPIFSYEQYF
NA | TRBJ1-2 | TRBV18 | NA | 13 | TGTGCCAGCTCACCTACAGCTTTAGAGGGCTACACCTTC | CASSPTALEGYTF